This T cell receptor beta chain was sequenced during a study of blood T cell repertoires in COVID-19. Across the study: The cDNA or gDNA used as material had been derived from T cells, B-cell-depleted T cells, or PBMCs.

CDR1 KGHDR and CDR2 SFDVKD come from the germline V gene. This CDR3 comprises 19 residues. The V segment lost 3 bases and the J segment 2 bases; nucleotides outside the gene matches: 13. Data came from immunoSEQ multiplex PCR; TCRdb stores just in-frame clones and leaves some out. The sample has about 210,000 clones; approximately 85% are singletons. The TCR was taken from a woman aged 50 to 60 with active or convalescent COVID-19. The J gene is TRBJ2-3, the V gene TRBV24-1, with TRBD1 matching 10 bases. The sample consisted of peripheral blood. CDR3 loop: CATSDGGPGQGFPTDTQYF. CDR3 nucleotides: TGTGCCACCAGTGATGGGGGGCCGGGACAGGGGTTCCCCACAGATACGCAGTATTTT.